One and the same sample provided the 4 T cell receptor beta chains below, sequenced in a study of CD8 T cell repertoires and HIV-1 epitope variants. Antigens of these TCRs are unknown. Sequenced by immunoSEQ multiplex PCR; TCRdb stores in-frame clones only, minus some. The sample yields about 1,800 clones, about two thirds seen once. Sequenced sample: cultured CD8+ T cells derived from PBMCs. These receptors all stem from a male donor with HIV.

This clone has more than one count but fewer than ten. The chain employs TRBV10-2 and TRBJ1-5, with unresolved D. CDR1 is WSHSY, CDR2 SAAADI, per germline. The V gene lost 8 bases and the J gene lost 2 bases, with 10 bases spanning the gap. This CDR3 has 13 residues. The chain's CDR3 is CASGGNGNQPQHF. The CDR3, as DNA: TGCGCCAGCGGTGGGAATGGCAATCAGCCCCAGCATTTT.

This chain joins TRBV5-1 and TRBJ2-7; 9 nucleotides align to TRBD1. In germline, CDR1 is SGHRS, CDR2 YFSETQ. The CDR3 has 13 amino acids. The junction had 4 bases not matched to a gene; V was cut back by 3 bases and J by 6 bases. The CDR3 DNA follows: TGCGCCAGCAGCTCAGGGACAGGGAGCGAGCAGTACTTC. Protein product: CASSSGTGSEQYF.

The chain is built from TRBV5-5 and TRBJ2-1; D tentatively reads TRBD1 or TRBD2 (5 bases each). Trimming removed 2 bases from V and 7 bases from J, with 7 bases in between. Germline V lookup: CDR1 SGHKS, CDR2 YYEKEE (reference sequence). The CDR3 extends over 12 amino acids. DNA of the CDR3: TGTGCCAGCAGCTTTGAGGGGAATGAGCAGTTCTTC. Translated: CASSFEGNEQFF. Complete variable domain (other parts from reference TRBV5-5 and TRBJ2-1): DAGVTQSPTHLIKTRGQQVTLRCSPISGHKSVSWYQQVLGQGPQFIFQYYEKEERGRGNFPDRFSARQFPNYSSELNVNALLLGDSALYLCASSFEGNEQFFGPGTRLTVL.

This chain joins TRBV28 and TRBJ2-3; 7 bases are a match to TRBD2. CDR1 and CDR2 from the germline V gene are MDHEN and SYDVKM. CDR3 length: 19 amino acids. V lost 5 bases to trimming and J lost 5 bases; unmatched junction nucleotides: 22. The chain's CDR3 is CASSGFGRLGGSRGDTQYF. In DNA, the CDR3 is TGTGCCAGCAGTGGCTTTGGAAGACTGGGCGGGAGTAGGGGAGATACGCAGTATTTT.